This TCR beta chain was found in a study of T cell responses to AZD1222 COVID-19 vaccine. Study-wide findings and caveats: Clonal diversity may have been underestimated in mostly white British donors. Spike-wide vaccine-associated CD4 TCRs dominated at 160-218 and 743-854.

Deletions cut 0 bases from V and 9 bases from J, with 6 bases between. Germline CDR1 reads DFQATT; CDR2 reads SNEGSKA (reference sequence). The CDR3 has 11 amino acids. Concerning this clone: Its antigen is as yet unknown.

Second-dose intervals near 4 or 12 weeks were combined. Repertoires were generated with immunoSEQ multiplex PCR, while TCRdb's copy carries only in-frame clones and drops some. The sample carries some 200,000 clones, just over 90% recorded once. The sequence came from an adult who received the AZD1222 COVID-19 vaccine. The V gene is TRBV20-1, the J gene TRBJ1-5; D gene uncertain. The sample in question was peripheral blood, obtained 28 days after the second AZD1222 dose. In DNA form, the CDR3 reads TGCAGTGCTAGAGAAGGAGTGCCCCAGCATTTT. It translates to CSAREGVPQHF.